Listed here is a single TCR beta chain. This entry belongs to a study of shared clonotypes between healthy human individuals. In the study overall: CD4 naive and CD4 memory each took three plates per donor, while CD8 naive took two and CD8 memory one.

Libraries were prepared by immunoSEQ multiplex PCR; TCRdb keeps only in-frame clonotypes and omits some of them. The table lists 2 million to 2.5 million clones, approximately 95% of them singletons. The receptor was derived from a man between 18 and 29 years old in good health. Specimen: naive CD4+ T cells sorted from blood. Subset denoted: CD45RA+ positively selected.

CDR3 sequence (DNA): TGTGCCAGCAGCTTCCAGGCTAGCGGGAGGTCGCCGGGGACCGGGGAGCTGTTTTTT. Translating gives CASSFQASGRSPGTGELFF. This chain links TRBV5-4 with TRBJ2-2; 11 nucleotides match TRBD2. Germline V lookup: CDR1 SGHNT, CDR2 YYREEE (reference sequence). The CDR3 loop spans 19 amino acids. Trimming at V came to 2 bases and at J to 5 bases, leaving 14 bases not matched to a gene.